This entry lists 7 T cell receptor beta chains sequenced from one sample in a study of T cells in Graves' hyperthyroidism and ophthalmopathy (dated by TCRdb to the late 2010s). The method behind the library was multiplex PCR. Sequenced using an Illumina HiSeq 2000. TCR beta CDR3 regions were amplified from RNA transcripts. A first-round RT-PCR of the TCR CDR3 used the HTBI primer set with the Qiagen OneStep RT-PCR kit. TCRdb passed the public sequencing reads through fastp at Q25 and MiXCR, retaining productive beta sequences. Every CDR3 protein is listed once, alongside the most common genes and DNA of its rows. This sample lists approximately 350,000 distinct CDR3 sequences; approximately 16% were detected once. The ten largest account for roughly a fifth of the sample. The sequencing input was blood. These receptors originate from an older woman with Graves' ophthalmopathy.

This clonotype has ten or more counts. The V call is TRBV10-3, the J call TRBJ2-6; TRBD1 matches at 8 bases. J gave up 3 bases and V 9 bases, and 10 bases lay outside the gene matches. This CDR3 comprises 16 residues. Germline V gene lookup returns CDR1 ENHRY and CDR2 SYGVKD. The CDR3 protein is CAIPGQARRGANVLTF. CDR3 nucleotides: TGTGCCATTCCGGGACAGGCAAGACGTGGGGCCAACGTCCTGACTTTC.

This clonotype was counted many times. CDR3 nucleotide sequence: TGCGCCAGCAGTTCCCTTGCTTACGAGCAGTACTTC. Translation gives CASSSLAYEQYF. The genes are TRBV5-1 and TRBJ2-7; D is undetermined. Germline V gives CDR1 SGHRS, CDR2 YFSETQ. This CDR3 comprises 12 residues. The germline V and J ends were trimmed by 5 bases and 4 bases, with 10 bases remaining between them.

This clonotype has just a few counts. CDR3 in DNA: TGTGCCAGCAGCCCAACGGGTATCTCTGGAAACACCATATATTTT. Encoded protein: CASSPTGISGNTIYF. The V gene is TRBV7-8, the J gene TRBJ1-3; unclear D gene. V gave up 5 bases and J gave up 0 bases, with 11 bases separating them. Germline V gene data show CDR1 as SGHVS and CDR2 as FQNEAQ. The CDR3 consists of 15 residues. The full variable domain, rest sourced from reference TRBV7-8 and TRBJ1-3, is GAGVSQSPRYKVAKRGQDVALRCDPISGHVSLFWYQQALGQGPEFLTYFQNEAQLDKSGLPSDRFFAERPEGSVSTLKIQRTQQEDSAVYLCASSPTGISGNTIYFGEGSWLTVV.

The chain uses TRBV4-2 and TRBJ1-1, with 9 bases matching TRBD1. The germline V gene has CDR1 LGHNA and CDR2 YNFKEQ. This CDR3 comprises 16 residues. V was pared by 5 bases and J by 1 base, with 8 bases of the junction left unmatched. The CDR3 coding sequence is TGTGCCAGCAGCTCCGCCGGGACAGGGACGAACACTGAAGCTTTCTTT. This sequence encodes CASSSAGTGTNTEAFF.

Remarks on this clonotype: A much larger clone differs by one base, so this may be a read error. This chain joins TRBV27 and TRBJ2-1; 13 bases align to TRBD2. CDR1 and CDR2 (germline): MNHEY, SMNVEV (reference sequence). The CDR3 loop spans 17 amino acids. CDR3 in amino acids: CASSPWTSGSSYSEQFF. As DNA, the CDR3 is TGTGCCAGCAGTCCCTGGACTAGCGGGAGCTCCTACAGTGAGCAGTTCTTC.

This clonotype was detected ten times or more. The chain has TRBV3-1 and TRBJ1-6; D perhaps matches TRBD1 (6 bases). The ends were cut back, 1 base at V and 12 bases at J, with 16 bases in the middle. The CDR3 is made up of 15 amino acids. Germline V gene sequence: CDR1 LGHDT, CDR2 YNNKEL (reference sequence). The CDR3 nucleotides are TGTGCCAGCAGCCAAGGGGGTCAGGGGAGCGGACCCCTCCACTTT. Its protein is CASSQGGQGSGPLHF.

The sample holds a few counts of this clonotype. The chain combines TRBV28 with TRBJ1-3; 7 bases match TRBD1. With V trimmed by 5 bases and J by 0 bases, 7 bases remained unmatched. Per germline, CDR1 MDHEN and CDR2 SYDVKM. The CDR3 has 16 amino acids. This CDR3 is CASSRWTGRSGNTIYF. The CDR3 DNA is TGTGCCAGCAGTAGGTGGACAGGCCGCTCTGGAAACACCATATATTTT.